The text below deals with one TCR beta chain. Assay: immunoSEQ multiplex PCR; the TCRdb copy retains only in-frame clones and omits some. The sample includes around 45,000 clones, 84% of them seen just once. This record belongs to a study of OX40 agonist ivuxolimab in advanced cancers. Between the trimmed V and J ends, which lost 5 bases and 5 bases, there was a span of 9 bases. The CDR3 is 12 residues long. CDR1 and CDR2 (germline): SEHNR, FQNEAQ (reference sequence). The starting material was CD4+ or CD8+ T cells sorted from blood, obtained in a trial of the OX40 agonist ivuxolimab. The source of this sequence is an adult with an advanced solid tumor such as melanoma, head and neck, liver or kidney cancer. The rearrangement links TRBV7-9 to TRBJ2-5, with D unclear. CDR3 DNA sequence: TGTGCCAGCAGCCCCAGAAGGGAGACCCAGTACTTC. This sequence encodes CASSPRRETQYF.